This entry features one T cell receptor beta chain sequence. Ten or more counts support this clonotype. This receptor's antigen is unknown. Nothing much larger sits one base from this clone, and base qualities are not available. Library preparation was by RT-PCR. Sequencing took place on an Illumina HiSeq 2500. The public reads were reanalyzed by TCRdb: fastp trimming at Q25, MiXCR alignment, in-frame beta chains only. Every distinct CDR3 protein forms one entry, paired with its most common genes and DNA. The sample table lists about 780,000 distinct CDR3 sequences, approximately 17% of them with a count of one. Roughly 11% of the sample is taken by the ten largest. The data derive from a study of response to subunit inactivated influenza vaccine (dated by TCRdb to 2017 to 2018). In terms of the full investigation: Deep quantitative T cell receptor repertoire profiling was used in the study to track responses to a trivalent subunit inactivated influenza vaccine.

Study-level results and caveats: The authors proposed that each seasonal influenza vaccination may bring in only a limited number of new T cells.

The material was PBMCs from blood, obtained about 5 days after vaccination. This TCR came from a man aged 45-65 years who received an inactivated influenza vaccine. Donor details come from another sample of the same person, matched by shared clones.

DNA sequence: TGTGCCAGCAGGCCGGTGATGGGGGACGGTTTAGATGAAGCTTTCTTT. Its protein product is CASRPVMGDGLDEAFF. The sequence joins TRBV27 to TRBJ1-1; the D segment could be TRBD1, given 5 matching bases. V is reduced by 6 bases and J by 7 bases, leaving a spacing of 24 bases between them. From the germline V gene (reference sequence), CDR1 is MNHEY and CDR2 is SMNVEV. The CDR3, from cysteine to phenylalanine, totals 16 residues. Kept here is only the CDR3 DNA, which spans 48 bases and is read in frame from base 1.